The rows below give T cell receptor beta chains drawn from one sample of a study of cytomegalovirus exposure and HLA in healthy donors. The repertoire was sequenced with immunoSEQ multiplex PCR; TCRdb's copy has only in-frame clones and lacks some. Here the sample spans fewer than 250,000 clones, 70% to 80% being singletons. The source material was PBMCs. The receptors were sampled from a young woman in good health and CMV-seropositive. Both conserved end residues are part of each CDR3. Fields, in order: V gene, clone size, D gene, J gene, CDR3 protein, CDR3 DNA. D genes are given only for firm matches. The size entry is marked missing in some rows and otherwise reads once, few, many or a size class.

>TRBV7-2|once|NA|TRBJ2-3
CASSSPKRGGDLTDTQYF
TGTGCCAGCAGCTCCCCTAAACGAGGGGGGGACCTCACAGATACGCAGTATTTT
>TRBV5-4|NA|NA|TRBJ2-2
CASSFHLASGELFF
TGTGCCAGCAGCTTTCATCTAGCGTCCGGGGAGCTGTTTTTT
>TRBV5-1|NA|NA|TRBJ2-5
CASSSVPTETQYF
TGCGCCAGCAGCTCGGTCCCCACGGAGACCCAGTACTTC
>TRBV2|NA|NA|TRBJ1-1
CASSDRTGATEAFF
TGTGCCAGCAGTGACAGAACAGGTGCCACTGAAGCTTTCTTT
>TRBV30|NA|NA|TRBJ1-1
CAWSVLLGNTEAFF
TGTGCCTGGAGTGTACTATTGGGTAACACTGAAGCTTTCTTT
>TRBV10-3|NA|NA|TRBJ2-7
CAINRDGSYEQYF
TGTGCCATCAACAGGGACGGCTCCTACGAGCAGTACTTC
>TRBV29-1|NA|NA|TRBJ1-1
CSVERTEVMNTEAFF
TGCAGCGTTGAACGGACAGAAGTTATGAACACTGAAGCTTTCTTT
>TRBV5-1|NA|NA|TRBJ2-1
CASSPGKSSYNEQFF
TGCGCCAGCAGCCCCGGTAAAAGCTCCTACAATGAGCAGTTCTTC
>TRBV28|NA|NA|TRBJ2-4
CASSPGGLLAKNIQYF
TGTGCCAGCAGTCCAGGTGGCTTGCTAGCCAAAAACATTCAGTACTTC
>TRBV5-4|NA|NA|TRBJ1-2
CASSARQVSNYGYTF
TGTGCCAGCAGCGCTAGACAGGTTTCTAACTATGGCTACACCTTC
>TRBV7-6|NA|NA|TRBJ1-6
CASSLAGGVTYNSPLHF
TGTGCCAGCAGCTTAGCGGGGGGAGTGACCTATAATTCACCCCTCCACTTT
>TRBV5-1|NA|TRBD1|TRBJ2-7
CASSAGQGYGEQYF
TGCGCCAGCAGCGCGGGACAGGGGTATGGCGAGCAGTACTTC
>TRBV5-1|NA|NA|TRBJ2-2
CASSQQMGSGELFF
TGCGCCAGCAGCCAACAGATGGGTTCCGGGGAGCTGTTTTTT
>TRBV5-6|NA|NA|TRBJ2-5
CASSPLGGKDQETQYF
TGTGCCAGCAGCCCCCTAGGAGGGAAGGACCAAGAGACCCAGTACTTC
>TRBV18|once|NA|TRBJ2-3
CASSPLPLGGPTDTQYF
TGTGCCAGCTCACCACTACCCTTGGGGGGTCCCACAGATACGCAGTATTTT
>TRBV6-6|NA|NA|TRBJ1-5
CASSLRENQPQHF
TGTGCCAGCAGTTTGAGGGAGAATCAGCCCCAGCATTTT
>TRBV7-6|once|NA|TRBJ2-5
CASSLTSGGYQETQYF
TGTGCCAGCAGCTTAACATCAGGGGGGTACCAAGAGACCCAGTACTTC
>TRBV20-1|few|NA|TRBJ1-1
CSAQMATEAFF
TGCAGTGCCCAGATGGCCACTGAAGCTTTCTTT
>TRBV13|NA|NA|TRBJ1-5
CASSLGPGSSNQPQHF
TGTGCCAGCAGCTTAGGCCCAGGGTCTAGCAATCAGCCCCAGCATTTT
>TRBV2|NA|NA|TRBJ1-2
CASTGTWSGGYTF
TGTGCCAGCACAGGTACCTGGTCGGGAGGCTACACCTTC
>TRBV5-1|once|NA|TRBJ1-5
CASSLEQNQPQHF
TGCGCCAGCAGCTTAGAACAGAATCAGCCCCAGCATTTT
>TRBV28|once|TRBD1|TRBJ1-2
CATELAGGYYGYTF
TGTGCCACCGAACTCGCAGGGGGCTACTATGGCTACACCTTC
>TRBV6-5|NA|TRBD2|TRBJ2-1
CASTQAGNYNEQFF
TGTGCCAGCACCCAAGCGGGGAACTACAATGAGCAGTTCTTC
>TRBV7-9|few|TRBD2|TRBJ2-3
CASSLGAGGPDTQYF
TGTGCCAGCAGCTTAGGAGCGGGGGGGCCAGATACGCAGTATTTT
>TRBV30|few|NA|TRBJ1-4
CAWSVLVNEKLFF
TGTGCCTGGAGTGTACTTGTTAATGAAAAACTGTTTTTT
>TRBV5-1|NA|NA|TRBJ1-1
CASSLAPGGGGTEAFF
TGCGCCAGCAGCTTGGCACCGGGGGGGGGCGGTACTGAAGCTTTCTTT
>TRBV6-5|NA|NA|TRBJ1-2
CASSPTGRKYTF
TGTGCCAGCAGTCCTACCGGCAGGAAGTACACCTTC
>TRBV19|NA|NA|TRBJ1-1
CASSIHREGEAFF
TGTGCCAGTAGTATCCACAGGGAAGGGGAAGCTTTCTTT
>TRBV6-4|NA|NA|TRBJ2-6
CASSERGSSGANVLTF
TGTGCCAGCAGTGAACGGGGGAGCTCTGGGGCCAACGTCCTGACTTTC
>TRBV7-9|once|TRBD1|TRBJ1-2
CASRDWTGLNGYTF
TGTGCCAGCAGGGATTGGACAGGGTTGAATGGCTACACCTTC
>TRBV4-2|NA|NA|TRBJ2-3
CASSQDMTRGTDTQYF
TGTGCCAGCAGCCAAGACATGACGCGGGGCACAGATACGCAGTATTTT
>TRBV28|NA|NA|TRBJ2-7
CASSLSATYEQYF
TGTGCCAGCAGTTTATCCGCTACCTACGAGCAGTACTTC
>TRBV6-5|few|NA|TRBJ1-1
CASSYLEGPAFF
TGTGCCAGCAGTTACCTGGAGGGGCCTGCTTTCTTT
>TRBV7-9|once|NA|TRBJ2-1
CASSLEGREQFF
TGTGCCAGCAGCTTAGAGGGGCGTGAGCAGTTCTTC
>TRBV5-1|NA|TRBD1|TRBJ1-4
CASSLEGRTGEKLFF
TGCGCCAGCAGCTTGGAGGGACGGACAGGCGAAAAACTGTTTTTT
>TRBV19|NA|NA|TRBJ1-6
CASRESGRGSPLHF
TGTGCCAGTAGGGAGTCTGGGAGAGGATCACCCCTCCACTTT
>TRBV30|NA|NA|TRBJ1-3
CAWSSLGGRAGNTIYF
TGTGCCTGGAGCTCCCTGGGGGGGAGAGCTGGAAACACCATATATTTT
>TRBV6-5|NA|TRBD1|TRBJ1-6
CASSPGQNYSPLHF
TGTGCCAGCAGCCCGGGACAGAATTATTCACCCCTCCACTTT
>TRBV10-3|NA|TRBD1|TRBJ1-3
CAIQGAGGNTIYF
TGTGCCATTCAGGGGGCCGGTGGAAACACCATATATTTT
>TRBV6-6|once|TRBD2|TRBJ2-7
CASSYLAGESDYEQYF
TGTGCCAGCAGTTACTTAGCGGGAGAATCCGACTACGAGCAGTACTTC
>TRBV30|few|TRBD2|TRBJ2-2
CAWNRGGPGELFF
TGTGCCTGGAATCGGGGGGGCCCCGGGGAGCTGTTTTTT
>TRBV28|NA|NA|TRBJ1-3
CASSHGTPGNTIYF
TGTGCCAGCAGTCATGGGACACCAGGCAACACCATATATTTT
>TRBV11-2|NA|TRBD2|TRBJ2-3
CASSPGGGTDTQYF
TGTGCCAGCAGCCCGGGGGGGGGCACAGATACGCAGTATTTT
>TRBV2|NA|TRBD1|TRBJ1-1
CASSEVVTGFSNTEAFF
TGTGCCAGCAGTGAAGTCGTGACAGGGTTTTCGAACACTGAAGCTTTCTTT
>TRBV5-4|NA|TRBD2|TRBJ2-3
CASSLAPSGETDTQYF
TGTGCCAGCAGCTTGGCCCCTAGCGGGGAAACAGATACGCAGTATTTT
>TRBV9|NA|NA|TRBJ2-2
CASSDPRQVANTGELFF
TGTGCCAGCAGCGACCCGCGACAGGTCGCGAACACCGGGGAGCTGTTTTTT
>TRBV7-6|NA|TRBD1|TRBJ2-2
CASSLAGTGIGGELFF
TGTGCCAGCAGCTTAGCTGGGACAGGGATTGGCGGGGAGCTGTTTTTT
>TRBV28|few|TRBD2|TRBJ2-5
CASSSKKAGGPRETQYF
TGTGCCAGCAGTTCAAAAAAAGCGGGAGGGCCTCGAGAGACCCAGTACTTC
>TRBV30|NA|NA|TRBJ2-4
CAWSAFNIQYF
TGTGCCTGGAGTGCCTTCAACATTCAGTACTTC
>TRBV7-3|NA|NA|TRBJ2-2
CASSWRALGGELFF
TGTGCCAGCAGCTGGCGGGCCCTGGGCGGGGAGCTGTTTTTT
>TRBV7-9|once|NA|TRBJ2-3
CASFQGDTQYF
TGTGCCAGCTTCCAGGGGGATACGCAGTATTTT
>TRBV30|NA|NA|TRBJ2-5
CAWSIGGTQYF
TGTGCCTGGAGTATAGGGGGGACCCAGTACTTC
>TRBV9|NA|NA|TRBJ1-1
CASSVADQGSEAFF
TGTGCCAGCAGCGTAGCTGACCAGGGATCTGAAGCTTTCTTT
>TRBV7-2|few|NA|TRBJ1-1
CASSYDSESMNTEAFF
TGTGCCAGCAGCTACGACAGCGAGTCCATGAACACTGAAGCTTTCTTT
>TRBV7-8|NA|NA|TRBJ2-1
CASSSPGTGLPPYNEQFF
TGTGCCAGCAGCTCGCCGGGGACTGGTCTCCCTCCTTACAATGAGCAGTTCTTC
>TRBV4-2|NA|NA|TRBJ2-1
CASSQDQNEQFF
TGTGCCAGCAGCCAAGATCAAAATGAGCAGTTCTTC
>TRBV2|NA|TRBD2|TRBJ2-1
CASSPASGVDLSEQFF
TGTGCCAGCAGTCCAGCTAGCGGGGTCGATTTAAGTGAGCAGTTCTTC
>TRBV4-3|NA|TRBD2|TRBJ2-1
CASSQMWGGSSYNEQFF
TGCGCCAGCAGCCAAATGTGGGGAGGGAGCTCCTACAATGAGCAGTTCTTC
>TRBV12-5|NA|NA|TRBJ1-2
CASGSDPWAGYTF
TGTGCTAGTGGTTCTGACCCTTGGGCCGGCTACACCTTC
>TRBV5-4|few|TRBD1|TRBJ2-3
CASSRGTGAQTSTDTQYF
TGTGCCAGCAGCCGTGGAACAGGGGCCCAGACTAGCACAGATACGCAGTATTTT